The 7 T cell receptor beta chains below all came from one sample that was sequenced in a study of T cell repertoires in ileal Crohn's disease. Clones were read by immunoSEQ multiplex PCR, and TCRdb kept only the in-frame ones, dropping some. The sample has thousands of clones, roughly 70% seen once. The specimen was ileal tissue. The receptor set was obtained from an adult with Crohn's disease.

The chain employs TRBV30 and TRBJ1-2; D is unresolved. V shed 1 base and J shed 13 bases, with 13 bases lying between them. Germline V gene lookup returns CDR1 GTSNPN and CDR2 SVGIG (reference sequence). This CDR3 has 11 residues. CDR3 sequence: CAWSESGWCTF. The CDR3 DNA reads TGTGCCTGGAGTGAATCGGGGTGGTGCACCTTC.

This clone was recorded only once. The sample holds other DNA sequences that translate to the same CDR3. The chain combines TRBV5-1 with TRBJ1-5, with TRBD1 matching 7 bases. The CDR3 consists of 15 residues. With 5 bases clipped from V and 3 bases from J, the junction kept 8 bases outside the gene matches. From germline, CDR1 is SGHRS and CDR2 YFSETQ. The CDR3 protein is CASSPGGPSNQPQHF. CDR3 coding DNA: TGCGCCAGCAGTCCAGGGGGGCCCTCCAATCAGCCCCAGCATTTT.

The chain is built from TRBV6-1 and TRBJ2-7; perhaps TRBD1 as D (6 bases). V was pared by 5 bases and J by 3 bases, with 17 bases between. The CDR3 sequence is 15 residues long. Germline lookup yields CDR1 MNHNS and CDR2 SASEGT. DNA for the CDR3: TGTGCCAGCAGTAATCACCGGGACACGTACTACGAGCAGTACTTC. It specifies CASSNHRDTYYEQYF.

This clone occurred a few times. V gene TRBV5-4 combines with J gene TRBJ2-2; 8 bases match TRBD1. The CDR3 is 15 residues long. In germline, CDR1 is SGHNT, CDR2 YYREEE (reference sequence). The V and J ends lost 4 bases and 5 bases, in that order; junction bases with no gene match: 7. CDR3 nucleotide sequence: TGTGCCAGCAGCAAGGACAGGGTCGCTACCGGGGAGCTGTTTTTT. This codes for CASSKDRVATGELFF.

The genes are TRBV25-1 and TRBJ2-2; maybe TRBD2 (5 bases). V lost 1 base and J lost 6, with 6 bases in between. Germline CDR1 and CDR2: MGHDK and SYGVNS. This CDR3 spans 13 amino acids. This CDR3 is CASSEFGAGELFF. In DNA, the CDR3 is TGTGCCAGCAGTGAATTCGGGGCCGGGGAGCTGTTTTTT.

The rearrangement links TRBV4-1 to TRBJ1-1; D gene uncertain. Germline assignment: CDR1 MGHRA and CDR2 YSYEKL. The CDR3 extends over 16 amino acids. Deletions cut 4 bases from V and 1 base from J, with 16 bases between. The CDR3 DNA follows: TGCGCCAGCAGCCCCGAGAGCGGGGTTGGGAACACTGAAGCTTTCTTT. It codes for CASSPESGVGNTEAFF.

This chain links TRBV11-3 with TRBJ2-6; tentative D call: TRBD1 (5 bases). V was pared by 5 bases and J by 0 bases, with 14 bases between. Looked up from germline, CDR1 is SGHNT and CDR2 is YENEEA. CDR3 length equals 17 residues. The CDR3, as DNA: TGTGCCAGCAGCCCCATCTCCAGGGTCTCTGGGGCCAACGTCCTGACTTTC. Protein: CASSPISRVSGANVLTF.